The clone carrying this TCR beta chain was observed a handful of times. Antigen specificity is unknown. In germline, CDR1 is SGHTA, CDR2 FQGNSA. Trimming cost V 4 bases and J 1 base; bases outside gene matches: 3. This CDR3 is built from 14 residues. Primers included in the PCR were 60 Vbeta and 13 Jbeta primers. Assay used: immunoSEQ multiplex PCR; TCRdb lists only in-frame clones, some missing. The table shows 150,000 or so clones, with around 84% occurring only once. The data stem from a study of cytomegalovirus exposure and HLA in healthy donors. Study overall: Researchers previously reported finding roughly 120 million unique TCR beta sequences from 170 million or so T cells. HLA-typed donors were the source of 86 million or so unique TCRs held in an early data release. The study placed around 85% of its approximately 430 genotyped donors in the Caucasian-associated ancestry cluster. Study-wide results and limits: The study labeled about 160 TCR beta chains cytomegalovirus-associated.

The gene calls are TRBV7-2 and TRBJ1-1; the match to TRBD1 covers 7 bases. The source is a male donor in good health and CMV-seropositive. Material: PBMCs. In nucleotides, the CDR3 is TGTGCCAGCAGCTCCAGGACAGGGAACACTGAAGCTTTCTTT. Translation: CASSSRTGNTEAFF.